This entry lists 20 T cell receptor beta chains sequenced from one sample in a study of blood T cell repertoires in COVID-19. Method: immunoSEQ multiplex PCR; TCRdb's copy keeps in-frame clones and lacks some. Of about 64,000 clones in the sample, over 65% were seen once. The sample consisted of peripheral blood. Every receptor here comes from a man in his 60s with COVID-19, enrolled during active disease.

The CDR3 sequence: CASSDLRHSYEQYF. The CDR3 DNA follows: TGTGCCAGCAGCGACTTGAGGCACTCCTACGAGCAGTACTTC. The chain is built from TRBV11-2 and TRBJ2-7; D is undetermined. The CDR3 contains 14 residues. The V and J ends lost 5 bases and 0 bases respectively, with 11 bases between them. Germline values: CDR1 SGHAT, CDR2 FQNNGV.

This clone was picked up a small number of times. The rearrangement joins TRBV7-9 to TRBJ2-2; D is possibly TRBD2 (5 bases). Germline values: CDR1 SEHNR, CDR2 FQNEAQ (reference sequence). The CDR3 consists of 15 residues. Trimming removed 1 base from V and 3 bases from J, with 9 bases in between. In nucleotides, the CDR3 is TGTGCCAGCAGCTTAGAGGACGGGGACACCGGGGAGCTGTTTTTT. Translation: CASSLEDGDTGELFF.

This sequence joins TRBV6-5 and TRBJ2-7, with TRBD2 matching over 9 bases. V lost 8 bases and J lost 12; bases outside the gene matches: 11. CDR1 is MNHEY, CDR2 SVGAGI, per germline. CDR3 size: 12 residues. This chain's CDR3 is CASQGSGGFRYF. The CDR3 DNA reads as TGTGCCAGCCAAGGTAGCGGGGGTTTCCGGTACTTC.

The chain has TRBV19 and TRBJ2-1; 13 bases align to TRBD2. Germline V gives CDR1 LNHDA, CDR2 SQIVND (reference sequence). There are 16 residues in the CDR3. J gave up 4 bases and V 5 bases, and 5 bases lay outside the gene matches. This CDR3 is CASSSRLAGGYNEQFF. The CDR3 coding sequence is TGTGCCAGTAGTTCCAGACTAGCGGGAGGTTACAATGAGCAGTTCTTC.

The rearrangement links TRBV5-3 to TRBJ2-5, with a tentative D call TRBD1 (6 bases). TRBV5-3 is classed as an ORF, of uncertain function. V lost 2 bases and J 5 bases, leaving 19 bases between the germline ends. This CDR3 region has 16 residues. The CDR3 DNA reads TGTGCCAGAAGCTTCCACCCTGGCGACAGGTTGGAGACCCAGTACTTC. Amino acid sequence: CARSFHPGDRLETQYF.

In this sample, this clone turned up once. This sample also contains other DNA sequences that code for the same CDR3. J is TRBJ2-7 and V is TRBV2, with 8 bases lining up with TRBD2. Germline CDR1 reads SNHLY; CDR2 reads FYNNEI. Losses at the gene ends were 4 bases for V and 7 bases for J; bases not matched to a gene: 15. There are 16 residues in the CDR3. CDR3 residues: CASSAGGAGLGMEQYF. The DNA for the CDR3 is TGTGCCAGCAGTGCGGGAGGGGCAGGGCTGGGGATGGAGCAGTACTTC.

This clone appeared a few times. The rearrangement links TRBV25-1 to TRBJ2-7; possibly TRBD1 for D (5 bases). CDR1 is MGHDK and CDR2 is SYGVNS in the germline V gene. This CDR3 spans 12 amino acids. V lost 7 bases and J 6 bases, leaving 13 bases between the germline ends. This chain's CDR3 is CASNASGLEQYF. For the CDR3, the DNA is TGTGCCAGCAACGCGTCAGGGCTCGAGCAGTACTTC.

The V call is TRBV7-6, the J call TRBJ2-2; no definite D call. Germline V CDR1 and CDR2: SGHVS, FNYEAQ. Deletions cut 6 bases from V and 4 bases from J, with 21 bases between. This CDR3 contains 17 residues. The CDR3 DNA follows: TGTGCCAGCAGTCGATTAGTGTCTGCTAGTTTCACCGGGGAGCTGTTTTTT. Translated: CASSRLVSASFTGELFF.

V gene TRBV6-5 combines with J gene TRBJ2-7, with 7 bases aligning to TRBD1. In germline, CDR1 is MNHEY, CDR2 SVGAGI. The junction had 3 bases not matched to a gene; V was cut back by 4 bases and J by 0 bases. The CDR3 extends over 14 amino acids. This chain's CDR3 is CASSLGDSSYEQYF. The CDR3 region has the DNA TGTGCCAGCAGTTTGGGGGACAGCTCCTACGAGCAGTACTTC.

The chain combines TRBV18 with TRBJ1-1; no clear D gene. Germline lookup yields CDR1 KGHSH and CDR2 LQKENI. The CDR3 contains 13 residues. Trimming shortened V by 10 bases and J by 0 bases, and 12 bases separated the two germline ends. The CDR3 here is CATGSSMNTEAFF. CDR3 nucleotide sequence: TGTGCCACCGGGTCCAGTATGAACACTGAAGCTTTCTTT.

This chain links TRBV6-5 with TRBJ1-1, with D possibly matching TRBD1 (5 bases). The CDR3 loop spans 14 amino acids. V gave up 9 bases and J gave up 4 bases, with 18 bases separating them. The germline V gene encodes CDR1 MNHEY and CDR2 SVGAGI. The CDR3 sequence: CASRMGLMTTEAFF. The CDR3 coding sequence is TGTGCCAGTAGGATGGGGCTGATGACCACTGAAGCTTTCTTT.

The chain has TRBV7-2 and TRBJ1-6, with no clear D. This CDR3 contains 12 residues. Germline lookup yields CDR1 SGHTA and CDR2 FQGNSA. V was shortened by 5 bases and J by 5 bases, with 4 bases between the two germline ends. CDR3 DNA sequence: TGTGCCAGCAGCGTTAATAATTCACCCCTCCACTTT. This codes for CASSVNNSPLHF.

The rearrangement joins TRBV5-6 to TRBJ2-2; 9 positions match TRBD1. The germline V gene encodes CDR1 SGHDT and CDR2 YYEEEE. V dropped 0 bases and J dropped 2; count of bases not matched to a gene: 5. This CDR3 region has 17 residues. The CDR3 nucleotides read TGTGCCAGCAGCTTGGGGTGGACAGGGGCAAACACCGGGGAGCTGTTTTTT. The encoded protein is CASSLGWTGANTGELFF.

This chain connects TRBV9 to TRBJ2-6; 7 bases match TRBD2. J gave up 0 bases and V 2 bases, and 8 bases lay outside the gene matches. This CDR3 is built from 18 residues. From germline, CDR1 is SGDLS and CDR2 YYNGEE. CDR3 protein: CASSVSGAQSSGANVLTF. For the CDR3, the DNA is TGTGCCAGCAGCGTGAGCGGGGCCCAAAGCTCTGGGGCCAACGTCCTGACTTTC.

This chain uses TRBV11-2 with TRBJ1-6; 10 bases map to TRBD1. The CDR3 runs 17 residues. The trim removed 4 bases at V and 6 bases at J, leaving 9 bases unmatched. Germline assignment: CDR1 SGHAT and CDR2 FQNNGV. As DNA, the CDR3 is TGTGCCAGCAGCTCCCTTCTAGGACAGGGGGGTAATTCACCCCTCCACTTT. This gives the protein CASSSLLGQGGNSPLHF.

The chain uses TRBV6-5 and TRBJ2-4, with D perhaps matching TRBD1 (6 bases). The CDR3 is 13 residues long. V lost 6 bases, J lost 9 bases, and 15 bases lay in between. Germline V gene data show CDR1 as MNHEY and CDR2 as SVGAGI. CDR3 sequence: CASSTTGSGIQYF. The CDR3 nucleotides are TGTGCCAGCAGCACTACAGGGAGCGGCATTCAGTACTTC.

The chain couples TRBV12-5 to TRBJ1-5; no clear D. The ends were cut back, 0 bases at V and 5 bases at J, with 11 bases in the middle. The length of the CDR3 is 15 residues. CDR1 and CDR2 (germline): LGHNT, FRNRAP. The CDR3 is CASGLVPSFHQPQHF. CDR3 bases: TGTGCTAGTGGTTTGGTTCCCAGTTTCCATCAGCCCCAGCATTTT.

The genes are TRBV7-6 and TRBJ2-7; D gene unclear. Germline V gene lookup returns CDR1 SGHVS and CDR2 FNYEAQ. This CDR3 has 14 residues. V lost 0 bases, J lost 4 bases, and 10 bases lay in between. CDR3 protein: CASSLAGVGYEQYF. The CDR3 region has the DNA TGTGCCAGCAGCTTAGCTGGAGTCGGATACGAGCAGTACTTC. The full variable domain, in which reference TRBV7-6 and TRBJ2-7 provide the parts outside the CDR3, is GAGVSQSPRYKVTKRGQDVALRCDPISGHVSLYWYRQALGQGPEFLTYFNYEAQQDKSGLPNDRFSAERPEGSISTLTIQRTEQRDSAMYRCASSLAGVGYEQYFGPGTRLTVT.

This chain connects TRBV27 to TRBJ2-5, with a tentative D call TRBD1 (6 bases). This CDR3 is 16 amino acids long. Trimming took 6 bases from V and 8 from J, leaving 25 bases between them. The germline V gene encodes CDR1 MNHEY and CDR2 SMNVEV (reference sequence). CDR3 DNA: TGTGCCAGCAGCCCCTGGGGTAGGGACAACTGGAACACCCAGTACTTC. Residues: CASSPWGRDNWNTQYF.

The rearrangement links TRBV28 to TRBJ2-7; TRBD1 might be the D (6 bases). Germline assignment: CDR1 MDHEN and CDR2 SYDVKM. The CDR3 is made up of 15 amino acids. V was pared by 7 bases and J by 3 bases, with 19 bases between. Here the CDR3 reads CASTQGGQGFYEQYF. The CDR3 nucleotides read TGTGCCAGCACCCAAGGTGGGCAGGGGTTCTACGAGCAGTACTTC.